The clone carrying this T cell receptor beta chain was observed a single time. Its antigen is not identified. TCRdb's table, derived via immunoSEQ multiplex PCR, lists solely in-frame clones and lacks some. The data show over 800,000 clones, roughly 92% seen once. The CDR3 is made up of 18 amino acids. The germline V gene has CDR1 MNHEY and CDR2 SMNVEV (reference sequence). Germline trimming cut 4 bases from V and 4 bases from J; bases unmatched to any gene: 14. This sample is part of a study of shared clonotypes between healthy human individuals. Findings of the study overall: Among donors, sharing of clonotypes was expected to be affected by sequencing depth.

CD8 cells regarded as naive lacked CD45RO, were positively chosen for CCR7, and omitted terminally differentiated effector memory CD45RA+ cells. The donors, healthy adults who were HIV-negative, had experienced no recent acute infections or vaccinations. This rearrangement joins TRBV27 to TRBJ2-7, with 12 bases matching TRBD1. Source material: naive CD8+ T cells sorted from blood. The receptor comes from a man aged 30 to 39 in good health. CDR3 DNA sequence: TGTGCCAGCAGTTCCCGCCTCGGGACAGGGGGCGAAGTATACGAGCAGTACTTC. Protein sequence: CASSSRLGTGGEVYEQYF.